This TCR beta chain comes out of a study of blood T cell repertoires in COVID-19. The overall study: Some COVID-19 samples were acute and others convalescent; all came from the United States, Italy and Spain.

TCRdb's copy holds only in-frame clones and misses some; the assay was immunoSEQ multiplex PCR. Among approximately 310,000 clones listed, approximately 88% were seen once. Categorization into cohorts depended on clinical history that participants reported. In Cohort 3, a recovered donor had either two negative PCRs, clearance, or symptom resolution. Sample: PBMCs or T cells enriched from blood (not recorded which). This receptor was taken from a man in his fifties or sixties who had recovered from COVID-19.

The CDR3 protein is CASSFPPSGRLKETQYF. The CDR3, as DNA: TGTGCCAGCAGTTTCCCCCCTAGCGGGAGGCTCAAAGAGACCCAGTACTTC. V and J are TRBV28 and TRBJ2-5, with 11 bases fitting TRBD2. This CDR3 is built from 17 residues. V gave up 3 bases and J gave up 3 bases; unmatched junction bases: 9. Per the germline V gene, CDR1 is MDHEN and CDR2 is SYDVKM.